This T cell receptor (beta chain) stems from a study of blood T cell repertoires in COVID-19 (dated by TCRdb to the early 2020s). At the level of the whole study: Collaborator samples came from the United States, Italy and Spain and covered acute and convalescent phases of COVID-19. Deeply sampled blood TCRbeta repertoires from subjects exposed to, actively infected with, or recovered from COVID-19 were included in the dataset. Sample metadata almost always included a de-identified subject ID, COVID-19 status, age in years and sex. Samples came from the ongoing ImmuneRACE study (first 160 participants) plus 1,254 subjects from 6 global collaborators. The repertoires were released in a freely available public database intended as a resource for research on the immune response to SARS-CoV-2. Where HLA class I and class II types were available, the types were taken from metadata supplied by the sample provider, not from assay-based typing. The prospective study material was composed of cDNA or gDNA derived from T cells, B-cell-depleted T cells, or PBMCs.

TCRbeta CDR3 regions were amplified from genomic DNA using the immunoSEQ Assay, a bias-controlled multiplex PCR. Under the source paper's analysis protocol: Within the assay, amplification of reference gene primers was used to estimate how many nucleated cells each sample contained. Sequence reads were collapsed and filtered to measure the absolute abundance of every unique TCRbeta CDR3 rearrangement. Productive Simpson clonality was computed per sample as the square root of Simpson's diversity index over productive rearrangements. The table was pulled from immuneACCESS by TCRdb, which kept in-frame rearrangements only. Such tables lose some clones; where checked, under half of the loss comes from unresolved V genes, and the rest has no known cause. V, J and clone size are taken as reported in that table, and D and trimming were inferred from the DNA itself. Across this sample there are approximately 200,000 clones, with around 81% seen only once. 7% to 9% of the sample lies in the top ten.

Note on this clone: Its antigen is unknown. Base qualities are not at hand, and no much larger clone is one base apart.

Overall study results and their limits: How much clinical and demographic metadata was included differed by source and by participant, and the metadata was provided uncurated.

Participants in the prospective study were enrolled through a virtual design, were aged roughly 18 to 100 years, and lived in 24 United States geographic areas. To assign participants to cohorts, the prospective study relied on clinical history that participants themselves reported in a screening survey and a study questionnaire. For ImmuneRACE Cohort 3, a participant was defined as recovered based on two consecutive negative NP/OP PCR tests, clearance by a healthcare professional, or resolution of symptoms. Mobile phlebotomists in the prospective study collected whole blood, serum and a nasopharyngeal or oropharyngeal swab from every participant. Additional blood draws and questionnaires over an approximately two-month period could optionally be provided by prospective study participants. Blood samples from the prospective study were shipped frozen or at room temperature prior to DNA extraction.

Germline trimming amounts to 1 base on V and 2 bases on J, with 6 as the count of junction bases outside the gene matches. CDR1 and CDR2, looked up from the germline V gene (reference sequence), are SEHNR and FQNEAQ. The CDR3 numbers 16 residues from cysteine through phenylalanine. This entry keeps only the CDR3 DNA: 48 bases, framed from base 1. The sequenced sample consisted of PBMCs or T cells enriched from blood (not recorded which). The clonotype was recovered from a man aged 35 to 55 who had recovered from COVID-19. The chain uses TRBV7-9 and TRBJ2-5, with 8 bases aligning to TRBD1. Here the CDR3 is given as CASSLGRTGRQETQYF. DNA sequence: TGTGCCAGCAGCTTAGGGCGGACAGGGAGACAAGAGACCCAGTACTTC.